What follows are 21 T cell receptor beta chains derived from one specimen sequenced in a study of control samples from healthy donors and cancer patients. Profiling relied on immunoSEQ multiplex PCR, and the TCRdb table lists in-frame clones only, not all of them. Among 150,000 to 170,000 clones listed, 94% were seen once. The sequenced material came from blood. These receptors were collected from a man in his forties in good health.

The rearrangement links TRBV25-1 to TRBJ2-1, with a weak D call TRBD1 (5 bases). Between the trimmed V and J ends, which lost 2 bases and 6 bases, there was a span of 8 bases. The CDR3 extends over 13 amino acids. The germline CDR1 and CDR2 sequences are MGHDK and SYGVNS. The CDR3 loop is CASSEQGGNEQFF. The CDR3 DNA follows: TGTGCCAGCAGTGAACAGGGTGGCAATGAGCAGTTCTTC. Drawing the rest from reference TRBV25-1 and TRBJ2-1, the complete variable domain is EADIYQTPRYLVIGTGKKITLECSQTMGHDKMYWYQQDPGMELHLIHYSYGVNSTEKGDLSSESTVSRIRTEHFPLTLESARPSHTSQYLCASSEQGGNEQFFGPGTRLTVL.

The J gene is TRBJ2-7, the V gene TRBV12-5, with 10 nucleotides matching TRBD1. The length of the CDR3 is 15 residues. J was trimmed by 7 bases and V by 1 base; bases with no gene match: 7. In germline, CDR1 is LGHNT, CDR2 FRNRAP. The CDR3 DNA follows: TGTGCTAGTGGTTTGGGTCGACAGGGGGCTAGGGAGCAGTACTTC. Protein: CASGLGRQGAREQYF.

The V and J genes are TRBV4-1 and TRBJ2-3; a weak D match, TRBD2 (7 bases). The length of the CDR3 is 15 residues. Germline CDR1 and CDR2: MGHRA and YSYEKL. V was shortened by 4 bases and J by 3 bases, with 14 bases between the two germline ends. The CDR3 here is CASSPGGGRTDTQYF. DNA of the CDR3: TGCGCCAGCAGCCCCGGCGGGGGCCGGACAGATACGCAGTATTTT.

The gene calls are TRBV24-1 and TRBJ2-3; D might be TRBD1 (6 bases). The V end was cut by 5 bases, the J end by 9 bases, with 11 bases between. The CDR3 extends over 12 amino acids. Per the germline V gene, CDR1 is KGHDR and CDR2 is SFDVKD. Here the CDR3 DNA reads TGTGCCACCAGTGGAACAGGGTGGACGCAGTATTTT. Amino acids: CATSGTGWTQYF.

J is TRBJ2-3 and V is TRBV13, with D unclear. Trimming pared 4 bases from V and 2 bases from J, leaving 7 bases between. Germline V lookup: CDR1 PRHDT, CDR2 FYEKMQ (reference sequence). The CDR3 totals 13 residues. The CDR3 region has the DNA TGTGCCAGCAGCTCGGCCGACACAGATACGCAGTATTTT. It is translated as CASSSADTDTQYF.

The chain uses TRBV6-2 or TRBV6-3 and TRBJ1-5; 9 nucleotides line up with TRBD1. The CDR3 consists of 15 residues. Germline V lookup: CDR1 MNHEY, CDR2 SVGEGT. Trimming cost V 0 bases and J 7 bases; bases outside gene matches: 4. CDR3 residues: CASSYSTGGLQPQHF. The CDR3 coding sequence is TGTGCCAGCAGTTACTCGACAGGGGGGTTGCAGCCCCAGCATTTT.

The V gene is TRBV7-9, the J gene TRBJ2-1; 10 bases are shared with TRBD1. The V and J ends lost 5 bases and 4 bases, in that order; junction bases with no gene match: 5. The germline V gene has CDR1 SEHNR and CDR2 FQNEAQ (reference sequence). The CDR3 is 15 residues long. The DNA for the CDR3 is TGTGCCAGCAGCCCGGACAGGGGGGCTTACAATGAGCAGTTCTTC. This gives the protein CASSPDRGAYNEQFF.

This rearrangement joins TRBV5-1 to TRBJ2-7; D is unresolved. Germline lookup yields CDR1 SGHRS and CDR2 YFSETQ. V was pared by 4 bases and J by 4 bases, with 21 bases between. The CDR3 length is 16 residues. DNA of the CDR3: TGCGCCAGCAGCCCAAAAGAGAGCGACGCACGGTACGAGCAGTACTTC. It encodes CASSPKESDARYEQYF.

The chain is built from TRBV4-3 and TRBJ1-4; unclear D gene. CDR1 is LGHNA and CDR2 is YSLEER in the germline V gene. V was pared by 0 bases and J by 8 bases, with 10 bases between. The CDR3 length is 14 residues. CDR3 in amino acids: CASSQDGGGEKLFF. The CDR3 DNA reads TGCGCCAGCAGCCAAGACGGTGGTGGGGAAAAACTGTTTTTT.

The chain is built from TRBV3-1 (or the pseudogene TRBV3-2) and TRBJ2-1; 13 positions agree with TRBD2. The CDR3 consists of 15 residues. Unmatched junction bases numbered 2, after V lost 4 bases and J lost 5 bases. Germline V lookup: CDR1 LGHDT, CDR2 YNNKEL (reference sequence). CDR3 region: CASSRGLAGDNEQFF. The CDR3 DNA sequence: TGTGCCAGCAGCCGAGGACTAGCGGGGGACAATGAGCAGTTCTTC.

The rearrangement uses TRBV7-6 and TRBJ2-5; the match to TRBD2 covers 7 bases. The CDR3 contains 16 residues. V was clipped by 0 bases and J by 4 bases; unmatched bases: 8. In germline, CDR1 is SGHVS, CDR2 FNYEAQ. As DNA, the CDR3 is TGTGCCAGCAGCTTAGCTGACGGGGGGTTCGGAGAGACCCAGTACTTC. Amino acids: CASSLADGGFGETQYF.

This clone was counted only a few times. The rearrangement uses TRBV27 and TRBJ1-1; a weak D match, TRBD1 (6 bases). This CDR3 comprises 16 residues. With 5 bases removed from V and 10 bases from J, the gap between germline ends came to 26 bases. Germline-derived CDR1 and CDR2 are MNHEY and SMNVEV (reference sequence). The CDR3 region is CASSPLSGPGVGGAFF. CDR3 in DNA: TGTGCCAGCAGTCCCCTCTCGGGCCCGGGGGTAGGGGGAGCTTTCTTT.

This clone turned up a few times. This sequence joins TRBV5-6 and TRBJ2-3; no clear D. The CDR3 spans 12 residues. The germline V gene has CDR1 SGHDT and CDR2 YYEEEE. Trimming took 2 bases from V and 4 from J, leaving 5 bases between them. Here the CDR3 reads CASSFGPDTQYF. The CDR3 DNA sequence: TGTGCCAGCAGCTTCGGCCCAGATACGCAGTATTTT.

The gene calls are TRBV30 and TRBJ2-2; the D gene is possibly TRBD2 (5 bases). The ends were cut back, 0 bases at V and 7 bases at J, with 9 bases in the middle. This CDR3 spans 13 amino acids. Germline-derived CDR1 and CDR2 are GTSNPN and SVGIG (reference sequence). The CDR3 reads CAWSVLGFGELFF. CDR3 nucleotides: TGTGCCTGGAGTGTACTAGGATTCGGGGAGCTGTTTTTT.

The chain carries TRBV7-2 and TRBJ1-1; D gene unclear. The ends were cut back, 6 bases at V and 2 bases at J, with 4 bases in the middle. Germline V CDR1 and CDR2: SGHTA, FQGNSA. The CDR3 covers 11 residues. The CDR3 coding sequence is TGTGCCAGCAGTCTTAACACTGAAGCTTTCTTT. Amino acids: CASSLNTEAFF.

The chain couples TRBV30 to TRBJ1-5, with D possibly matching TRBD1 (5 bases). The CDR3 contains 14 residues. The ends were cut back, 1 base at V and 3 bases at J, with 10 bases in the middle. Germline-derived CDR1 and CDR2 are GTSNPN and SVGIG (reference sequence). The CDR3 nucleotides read TGTGCCTGGAGTGAAACAGGTTTCAATCAGCCCCAGCATTTT. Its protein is CAWSETGFNQPQHF.

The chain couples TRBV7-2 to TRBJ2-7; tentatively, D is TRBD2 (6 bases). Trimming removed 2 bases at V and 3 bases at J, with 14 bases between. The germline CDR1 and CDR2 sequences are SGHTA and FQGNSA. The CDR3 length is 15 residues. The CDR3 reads CASSLNGGGRYEQYF. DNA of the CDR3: TGTGCCAGCAGCTTAAACGGGGGAGGTCGCTACGAGCAGTACTTC.

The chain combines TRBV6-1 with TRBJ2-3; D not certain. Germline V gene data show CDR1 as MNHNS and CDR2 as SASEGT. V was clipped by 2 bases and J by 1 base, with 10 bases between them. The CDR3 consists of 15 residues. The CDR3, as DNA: TGTGCCAGCAGTGAATGGGGAATGCGCACAGATACGCAGTATTTT. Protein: CASSEWGMRTDTQYF.

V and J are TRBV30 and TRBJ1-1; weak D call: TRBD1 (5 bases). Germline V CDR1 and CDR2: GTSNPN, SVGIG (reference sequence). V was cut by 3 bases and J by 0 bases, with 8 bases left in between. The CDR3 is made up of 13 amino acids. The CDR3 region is CAWRGGLNTEAFF. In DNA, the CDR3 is TGTGCCTGGAGGGGGGGATTGAACACTGAAGCTTTCTTT.

CDR3 region: CAISGGQGSQPQHF. The CDR3, as DNA: TGTGCCATCAGTGGGGGGCAGGGGAGTCAGCCCCAGCATTTT. The gene calls are TRBV10-3 and TRBJ1-5, with D possibly matching TRBD1 (6 bases). CDR1 and CDR2 (germline): ENHRY, SYGVKD. The CDR3 runs 14 residues. V dropped 4 bases and J dropped 6 bases, with 13 bases sitting between them.

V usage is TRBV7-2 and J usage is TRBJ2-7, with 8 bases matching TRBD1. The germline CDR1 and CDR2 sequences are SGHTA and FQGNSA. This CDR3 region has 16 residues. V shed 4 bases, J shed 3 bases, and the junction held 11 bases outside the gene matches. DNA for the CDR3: TGTGCCAGCAGCTCCAGGTCAGCAGGGGGCCGCTACGAGCAGTACTTC. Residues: CASSSRSAGGRYEQYF.